The clone carrying this T cell receptor beta chain has a single count. Germline values: CDR1 SGHKS, CDR2 YYEKEE (reference sequence). The V end lost 2 bases, the J end lost 3 bases, and 16 bases lay between the germline ends. The CDR3 spans 16 residues. Only in-frame clones appear in the TCRdb table, and some are missing; sequencing was by immunoSEQ multiplex PCR. The data show around 700,000 clones, about three quarters seen once. The entry originates in a study of shared clonotypes between healthy human individuals. This chain connects TRBV5-5 to TRBJ2-3; D may correspond to TRBD1 or TRBD2 (5 bases each). Sequenced material: memory CD4+ T cells sorted from blood. Subset of the sample: CD45RA-negative fraction. The source of this sequence is a woman aged 25 to 39 in good health. The CDR3 DNA reads TGTGCCAGCAGCTTAAGCATACGGGGCCTGACAGATACGCAGTATTTT. This gives the protein CASSLSIRGLTDTQYF.